This T cell receptor (beta chain) was obtained from a study of T cells in Graves' hyperthyroidism and ophthalmopathy. Study results and limitations: Also found in blood were most expanded thyroid clonotypes above 0.001.

This CDR3 has 13 residues. The germline V gene has CDR1 MNHEY and CDR2 SVGEGT. Researchers took RNA transcripts and amplified the TCR beta CDR3 regions from them. The TCR CDR3 was amplified in a first-round RT-PCR using the HTBI primer set. TCRdb passed the multiplex PCR reads through MiXCR, listing each CDR3 protein once. This repertoire shows hundreds of thousands of distinct CDR3 sequences, about 15% found once; its top ten account for about 16%. Individuals with ophthalmopathy presented a Clinical Activity Score of at least 3, a NOSPECS grade of at least 4 and a duration under 3 months. In making diagnoses, clinical symptoms, serum thyroxine and TRAb, thyroid ultrasound and orbital computed tomography were all used. Fresh peripheral blood, 10 ml, yielded the PBMCs. This clonotype turned up a few times. As yet, its antigen is unknown. One junction end does not reproduce the germline sequence, and a read error may be involved.

The gene calls are TRBV6-2 or TRBV6-3 and TRBJ1-5, with D unresolved. This TCR was recovered from a woman younger than 35 with Graves' ophthalmopathy. What was sequenced was blood. The chain's CDR3 is CASSPAIDQSQHF. CDR3 coding DNA: TGTGCCAGCAGTCCAGCCATCGATCAGTCCCAGCATTTT.